The following is a TCR beta chain sequence with its context. Its antigen is currently unknown. A much larger clone lies one base from this, so it may be a read error. The same CDR3 can be traced to other DNA sequences in this sample. CD45RO-negative, CCR7-selected cells formed the naive CD8 fraction, which excluded terminally differentiated effector memory CD45RA+ cells. The repertoire was sequenced with immunoSEQ multiplex PCR; TCRdb's copy has only in-frame clones and lacks some. The sample gives millions of clones, just over 90% of which show up once; 1.5% to 2% is in the top ten. CDR3 length equals 13 residues. CDR1 and CDR2 (germline): MRHNA, SNTAGT. Trimming removed 2 bases at V and 3 bases at J, with 4 bases between. The record originates from a study of shared clonotypes between healthy human individuals. Study-wide points: The small donor group covered limited genetic and exposure diversity. Several donors showed sharing of around 5% of naive CD4 clonotypes. What naive subsets generally showed was a larger estimated richness than memory subsets showed. When compared with the clonotypes that were shared by all four sorted-subset donors, the non-shared clonotypes turned out to have lower generation probabilities.

The chain employs TRBV6-4 and TRBJ2-2; D is unclear. The TCR originated in a man between 18 and 29 years old in good health. Some clones in this sample may be carry-over from other donors' samples. The specimen sequenced was naive CD8+ T cells from PBMCs. The CDR3 nucleotides are TGTGCCAGCAGTGACGGGGACACCGGGGAGCTGTTTTTT. Protein: CASSDGDTGELFF.